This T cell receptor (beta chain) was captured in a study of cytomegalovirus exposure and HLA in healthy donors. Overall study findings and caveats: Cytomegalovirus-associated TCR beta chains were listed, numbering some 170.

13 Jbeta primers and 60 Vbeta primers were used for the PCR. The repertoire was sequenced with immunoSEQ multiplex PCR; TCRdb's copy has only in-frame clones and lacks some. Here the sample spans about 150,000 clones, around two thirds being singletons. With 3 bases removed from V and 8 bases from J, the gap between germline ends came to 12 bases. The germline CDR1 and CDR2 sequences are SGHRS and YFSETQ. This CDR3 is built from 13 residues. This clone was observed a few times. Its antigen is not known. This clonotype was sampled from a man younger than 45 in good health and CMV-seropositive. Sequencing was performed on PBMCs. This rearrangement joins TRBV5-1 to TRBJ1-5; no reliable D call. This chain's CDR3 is CASSWWSGEPQHF. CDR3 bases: TGCGCCAGCAGCTGGTGGTCCGGTGAGCCCCAGCATTTT. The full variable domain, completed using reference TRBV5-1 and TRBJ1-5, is KAGVTQTPRYLIKTRGQQVTLSCSPISGHRSVSWYQQTPGQGLQFLFEYFSETQRNKGNFPGRFSGRQFSNSRSEMNVSTLELGDSALYLCASSWWSGEPQHFGDGTRLSIL.